The rows below give T cell receptor beta chains drawn from one sample of a study of a mutant IDH1 vaccine in newly diagnosed glioma. The protocol was immunoSEQ multiplex PCR, while the TCRdb copy is restricted to in-frame clones and leaves out a portion. The data contain around 42,000 clones, approximately 83% of them seen just once; the ten biggest clones take up around 1.7%. Their recognized antigens are unknown. Material: PBMCs, obtained from a glioma patient whose treatment included an IDH1 peptide vaccine. These TCRs come from a middle-aged man with glioma. The CDR3 runs from the conserved cysteine through the conserved F or W. A D gene is named only where the DNA matches it firmly. Expanded clones get a size class; other rows say once, few or many, or leave the size out.

J gene: TRBJ1-4
V gene: TRBV5-1
clone size: -
D gene: TRBD1
CDR3 DNA: TGCGCCAGCACCCAGATCGGGACAGGGGGTGAAAAACTGTTTTTT
CDR3 protein: CASTQIGTGGEKLFF

J gene: TRBJ1-5
V gene: TRBV6-1
clone size: -
D gene: -
CDR3 DNA: TGTGCCAGCAAGGCGGAGGGAGGGAATCAGCCCCAGCATTTT
CDR3 protein: CASKAEGGNQPQHF

J gene: TRBJ2-5
V gene: TRBV10-3
clone size: -
D gene: -
CDR3 DNA: TGTGCCTCAATGCGCGGGCCAGAAGAGACCCAGTACTTC
CDR3 protein: CASMRGPEETQYF

J gene: TRBJ2-5
V gene: TRBV7-7
clone size: few
D gene: -
CDR3 DNA: TGTGCTAGCAGCCGCGGGACCAACCAAGAGACCCAGTACTTC
CDR3 protein: CASSRGTNQETQYF

J gene: TRBJ2-2
V gene: TRBV5-1
clone size: once
D gene: TRBD1
CDR3 DNA: TGCGCCAGCAGCTACGGACAGGGGGGCAACACCGGGGAGCTGTTTTTT
CDR3 protein: CASSYGQGGNTGELFF

J gene: TRBJ1-3
V gene: TRBV9
clone size: -
D gene: TRBD1
CDR3 DNA: TGTGCCAGCACCGGGACAGGGACTGGAAACACCATATATTTT
CDR3 protein: CASTGTGTGNTIYF

J gene: TRBJ2-3
V gene: TRBV5-6
clone size: -
D gene: -
CDR3 DNA: TGTGCCAGCAGCTTGGGCAACACAGATACGCAGTATTTT
CDR3 protein: CASSLGNTDTQYF

J gene: TRBJ1-4
V gene: TRBV16
clone size: -
D gene: -
CDR3 DNA: TGTGCCAGCAGCCAATGGTCAACTAATGAAAAACTGTTTTTT
CDR3 protein: CASSQWSTNEKLFF

J gene: TRBJ2-1
V gene: TRBV11-2
clone size: few
D gene: -
CDR3 DNA: TGTGCCAGCAGCTTAGATTCGCTAGCGAGGCCCTACAATGAGCAGTTCTTC
CDR3 protein: CASSLDSLARPYNEQFF

J gene: TRBJ2-1
V gene: TRBV6-5
clone size: -
D gene: TRBD2
CDR3 DNA: TGTGCCAGCAGTTACTCCGGGACTAGTTTCTCCACTGAGCAGTTCTTC
CDR3 protein: CASSYSGTSFSTEQFF

J gene: TRBJ2-1
V gene: TRBV27
clone size: -
D gene: TRBD2
CDR3 DNA: TGTGCCAGCAGTCCTGGACTAGCGGGATACAATGAGCAGTTCTTC
CDR3 protein: CASSPGLAGYNEQFF

J gene: TRBJ2-7
V gene: TRBV7-2
clone size: few
D gene: TRBD1
CDR3 DNA: TGTGCCAGCAGCCAGGACAGGGGGTCCGTCGAGCAGTACTTC
CDR3 protein: CASSQDRGSVEQYF

J gene: TRBJ2-7
V gene: TRBV27
clone size: -
D gene: -
CDR3 DNA: TGTGCCAGCAGTTTACTTGGGGCGGGGAGCGAGCAGTACTTC
CDR3 protein: CASSLLGAGSEQYF

J gene: TRBJ2-7
V gene: TRBV9
clone size: -
D gene: TRBD2
CDR3 DNA: TGTGCCAGCAGCGTAGATACTAGCGGGAGGGCGTCCGAGCAGTACTTC
CDR3 protein: CASSVDTSGRASEQYF

J gene: TRBJ2-7
V gene: TRBV19
clone size: -
D gene: TRBD1
CDR3 DNA: TGTGCCAGTAGTGACCCGGGACAGGGGAGCTACGAGCAGTACTTC
CDR3 protein: CASSDPGQGSYEQYF

J gene: TRBJ2-3
V gene: TRBV6-1
clone size: -
D gene: -
CDR3 DNA: TGTGCCAGCAGTGAATATGGCAGCACAGATACGCAGTATTTT
CDR3 protein: CASSEYGSTDTQYF

J gene: TRBJ1-1
V gene: TRBV29-1
clone size: -
D gene: -
CDR3 DNA: TGCAGCGTTGTACCCGTGAACACTGAAGCTTTCTTT
CDR3 protein: CSVVPVNTEAFF

J gene: TRBJ1-1
V gene: TRBV7-3
clone size: -
D gene: -
CDR3 DNA: TGTGCCAGCAGCGGTCAGGGATCCACTGAAGCTTTCTTT
CDR3 protein: CASSGQGSTEAFF

J gene: TRBJ1-2
V gene: TRBV7-9
clone size: -
D gene: TRBD1
CDR3 DNA: TGTGCCAGCAGTTTCGAGGGACAGGGGGTCTATGGCTACACCTTC
CDR3 protein: CASSFEGQGVYGYTF

J gene: TRBJ2-1
V gene: TRBV21-1
clone size: -
D gene: -
CDR3 DNA: TGTGCCAGCAGCAGCAGGGGGGGACTGGAGAATCAGTTCTTC
CDR3 protein: CASSSRGGLENQFF

J gene: TRBJ2-2
V gene: TRBV19
clone size: -
D gene: -
CDR3 DNA: TGTGCCAGTAGTCCGTACAGGGACGAAACCGGGGAGCTGTTTTTT
CDR3 protein: CASSPYRDETGELFF

J gene: TRBJ2-5
V gene: TRBV7-9
clone size: -
D gene: -
CDR3 DNA: TGTGCCAGCAGCTTAGGGGGAGCGGAACGAGGGACCCAGTACTTC
CDR3 protein: CASSLGGAERGTQYF

J gene: TRBJ2-3
V gene: TRBV2
clone size: -
D gene: TRBD2
CDR3 DNA: TGTGCCAGCACGTACGGGACTAGCGACACGCAGTATTTT
CDR3 protein: CASTYGTSDTQYF

J gene: TRBJ2-2
V gene: TRBV9
clone size: -
D gene: -
CDR3 DNA: TGTGCCAGCAGCGTAGAAGTGGGAACGAGAACCACCGGGGAGCTGTTTTTT
CDR3 protein: CASSVEVGTRTTGELFF

J gene: TRBJ2-7
V gene: TRBV10-1
clone size: once
D gene: -
CDR3 DNA: TGCGCCAGCAGCTCGAGGTTCCTGGACAGCCTCTACGAGCAGTACTTC
CDR3 protein: CASSSRFLDSLYEQYF

J gene: TRBJ2-3
V gene: TRBV19
clone size: -
D gene: TRBD1
CDR3 DNA: TGTGCCAGTAGTATGTCCTCGAGGGGGCCGGATACGCAGTATTTT
CDR3 protein: CASSMSSRGPDTQYF

J gene: TRBJ2-7
V gene: TRBV5-1
clone size: -
D gene: -
CDR3 DNA: TGCGCCAGCAGTGTACACCCTTCCTACGAGCAGTACTTC
CDR3 protein: CASSVHPSYEQYF

J gene: TRBJ2-1
V gene: TRBV7-2
clone size: -
D gene: TRBD2
CDR3 DNA: TGTGCCAGCAGCTTAAGGGGGACTAGCGGGAGAAATGAGCAGTTCTTC
CDR3 protein: CASSLRGTSGRNEQFF

J gene: TRBJ2-1
V gene: TRBV7-2
clone size: -
D gene: TRBD1
CDR3 DNA: TGTGCCAGCACCCCAACTTACAGGGGAACTAGTGTTGAGCAGTTCTTC
CDR3 protein: CASTPTYRGTSVEQFF

J gene: TRBJ2-7
V gene: TRBV5-6
clone size: -
D gene: TRBD2
CDR3 DNA: TGTGCCAGCAGCTTTCTCACCGGAGCGGGGAGCCACGAGCAGTACTTC
CDR3 protein: CASSFLTGAGSHEQYF

J gene: TRBJ2-2
V gene: TRBV11-1
clone size: few
D gene: -
CDR3 DNA: TGTGCCAGCAGTTTTCATTCCGGGGAGCTGTTTTTT
CDR3 protein: CASSFHSGELFF

J gene: TRBJ2-7
V gene: TRBV5-4
clone size: -
D gene: TRBD2
CDR3 DNA: TGTGCCAGCAGCGTCGGGACTAGCGGGAGCAATCCCAGCGAGCAGTACTTC
CDR3 protein: CASSVGTSGSNPSEQYF

J gene: TRBJ1-4
V gene: TRBV29-1
clone size: few
D gene: -
CDR3 DNA: TGCAGCGTCCTTCATGAGGCTAATGAAAAACTGTTTTTT
CDR3 protein: CSVLHEANEKLFF

J gene: TRBJ2-7
V gene: TRBV5-4
clone size: -
D gene: -
CDR3 DNA: TGTGCCAGCAGCCCTGGCCAGGGGATGTACGAGCAGTACTTC
CDR3 protein: CASSPGQGMYEQYF

J gene: TRBJ2-2
V gene: TRBV14
clone size: -
D gene: -
CDR3 DNA: TGTGCCAGCAGTAGGCAGAACACCGGGGAGCTGTTTTTT
CDR3 protein: CASSRQNTGELFF

J gene: TRBJ2-7
V gene: TRBV27
clone size: -
D gene: TRBD1
CDR3 DNA: TGTGCCAGCAGTAGAACCGGGACAGGGGGCTACGAGCAGTACTTC
CDR3 protein: CASSRTGTGGYEQYF

J gene: TRBJ2-7
V gene: TRBV19
clone size: -
D gene: -
CDR3 DNA: TGTGCCAGTAGTTCGGGAGCGGGCGAGCAGTACTTC
CDR3 protein: CASSSGAGEQYF

J gene: TRBJ1-1
V gene: TRBV5-4
clone size: -
D gene: TRBD1
CDR3 DNA: TGTGCCAGCAACGATCTAGGGGGCAAGGCTTTCTTT
CDR3 protein: CASNDLGGKAFF